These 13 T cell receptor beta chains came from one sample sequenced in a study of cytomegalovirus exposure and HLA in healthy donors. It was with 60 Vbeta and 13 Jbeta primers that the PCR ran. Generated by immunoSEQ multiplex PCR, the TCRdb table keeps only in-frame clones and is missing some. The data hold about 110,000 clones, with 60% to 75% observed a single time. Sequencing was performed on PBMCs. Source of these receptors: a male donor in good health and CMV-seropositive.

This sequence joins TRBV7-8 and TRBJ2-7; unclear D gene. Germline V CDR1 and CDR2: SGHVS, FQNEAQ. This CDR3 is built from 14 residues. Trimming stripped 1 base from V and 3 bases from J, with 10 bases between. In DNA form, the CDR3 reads TGTGCCAGCAGCTTAGGAGGAATGGGCTACGAGCAGTACTTC. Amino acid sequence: CASSLGGMGYEQYF.

This chain's CDR3 is CASSITISLNEQFF. The CDR3 DNA reads TGTGCCAGTAGTATCACAATCTCCCTCAATGAGCAGTTCTTC. J is TRBJ2-1 and V is TRBV19; D gene ambiguous. Germline values: CDR1 LNHDA, CDR2 SQIVND (reference sequence). The CDR3 covers 14 residues. V lost 3 bases and J 6 bases, leaving 12 bases between the germline ends.

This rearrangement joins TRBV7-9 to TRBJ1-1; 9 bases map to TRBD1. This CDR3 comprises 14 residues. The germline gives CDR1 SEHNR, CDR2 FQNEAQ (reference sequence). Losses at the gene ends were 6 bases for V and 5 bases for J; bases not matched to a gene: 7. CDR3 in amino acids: CASSLDRGKTEAFF. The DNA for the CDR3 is TGTGCCAGCAGTCTGGACAGGGGTAAGACTGAAGCTTTCTTT. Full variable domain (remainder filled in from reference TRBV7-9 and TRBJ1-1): DTGVSQNPRHKITKRGQNVTFRCDPISEHNRLYWYRQTLGQGPEFLTYFQNEAQLEKSRLLSDRFSAERPKGSFSTLEIQRTEQGDSAMYLCASSLDRGKTEAFFGQGTRLTVV.

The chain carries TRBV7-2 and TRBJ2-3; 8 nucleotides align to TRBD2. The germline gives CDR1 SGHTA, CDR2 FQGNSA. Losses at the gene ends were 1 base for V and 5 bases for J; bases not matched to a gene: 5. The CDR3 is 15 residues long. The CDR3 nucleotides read TGTGCCAGCAGCTTAGACGGGAGGGCCGTAGATACGCAGTATTTT. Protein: CASSLDGRAVDTQYF.

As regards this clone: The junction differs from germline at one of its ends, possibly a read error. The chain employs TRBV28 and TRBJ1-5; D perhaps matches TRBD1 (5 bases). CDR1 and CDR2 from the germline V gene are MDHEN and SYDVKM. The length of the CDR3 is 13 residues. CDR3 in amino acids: CASNLNGGQPQHF. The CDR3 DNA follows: TGTGCCAGCAATTTAAACGGGGGTCAGCCCCAGCATTTT.

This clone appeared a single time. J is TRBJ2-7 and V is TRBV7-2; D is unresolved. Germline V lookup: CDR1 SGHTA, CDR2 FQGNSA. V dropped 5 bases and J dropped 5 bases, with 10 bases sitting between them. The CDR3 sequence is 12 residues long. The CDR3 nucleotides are TGTGCCAGCAGCCCCTATGTGGACGAGCAGTACTTC. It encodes CASSPYVDEQYF. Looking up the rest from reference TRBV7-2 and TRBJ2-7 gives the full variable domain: GAGVSQSPSNKVTEKGKDVELRCDPISGHTALYWYRQSLGQGLEFLIYFQGNSAPDKSGLPSDRFSAERTGGSVSTLTIQRTQQEDSAVYLCASSPYVDEQYFGPGTRLTVT.

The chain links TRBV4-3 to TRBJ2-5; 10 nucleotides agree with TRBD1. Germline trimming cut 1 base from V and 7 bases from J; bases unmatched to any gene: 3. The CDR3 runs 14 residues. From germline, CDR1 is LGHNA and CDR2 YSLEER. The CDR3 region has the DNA TGCGCCAGCAGCCAAGCGGGGACAGGGGCGACCCAGTACTTC. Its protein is CASSQAGTGATQYF.

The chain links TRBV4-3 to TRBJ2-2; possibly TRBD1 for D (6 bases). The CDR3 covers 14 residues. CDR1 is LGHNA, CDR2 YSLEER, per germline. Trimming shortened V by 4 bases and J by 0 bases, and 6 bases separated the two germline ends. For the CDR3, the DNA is TGCGCCAGCAGCCGGACAGCGAACACCGGGGAGCTGTTTTTT. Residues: CASSRTANTGELFF.

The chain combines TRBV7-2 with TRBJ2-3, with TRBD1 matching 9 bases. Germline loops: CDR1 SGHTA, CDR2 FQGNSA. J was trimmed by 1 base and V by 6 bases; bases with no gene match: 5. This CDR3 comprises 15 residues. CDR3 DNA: TGTGCCAGCAGGGGACAGGGAGGTGGCACAGATACGCAGTATTTT. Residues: CASRGQGGGTDTQYF. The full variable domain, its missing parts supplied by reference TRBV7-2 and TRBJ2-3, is GAGVSQSPSNKVTEKGKDVELRCDPISGHTALYWYRQSLGQGLEFLIYFQGNSAPDKSGLPSDRFSAERTGGSVSTLTIQRTQQEDSAVYLCASRGQGGGTDTQYFGPGTRLTVL.

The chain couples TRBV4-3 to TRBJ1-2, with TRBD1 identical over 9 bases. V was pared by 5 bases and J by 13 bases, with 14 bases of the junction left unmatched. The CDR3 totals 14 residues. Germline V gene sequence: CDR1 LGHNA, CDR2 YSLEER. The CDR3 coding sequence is TGCGCCAGCAGCTCTCATTTTAGGACAGGGGTAGTCACCTTC. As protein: CASSSHFRTGVVTF.

CDR3 DNA sequence: TGTGCCAGCAGCGTACAACAGGACTACGAGCAGTACTTC. It translates to CASSVQQDYEQYF. The chain couples TRBV9 to TRBJ2-7, with a tentative D call TRBD1 (5 bases). The CDR3 extends over 13 amino acids. CDR1 is SGDLS and CDR2 is YYNGEE in the germline V gene. Trimming stripped 1 base from V and 3 bases from J, with 8 bases between.

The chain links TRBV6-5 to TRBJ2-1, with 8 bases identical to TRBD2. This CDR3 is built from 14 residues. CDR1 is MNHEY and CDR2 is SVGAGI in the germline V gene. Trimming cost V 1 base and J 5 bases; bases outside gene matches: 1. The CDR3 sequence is CASSYLRGDNEQFF. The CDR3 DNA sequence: TGTGCCAGCAGTTACTTGCGGGGGGACAATGAGCAGTTCTTC.

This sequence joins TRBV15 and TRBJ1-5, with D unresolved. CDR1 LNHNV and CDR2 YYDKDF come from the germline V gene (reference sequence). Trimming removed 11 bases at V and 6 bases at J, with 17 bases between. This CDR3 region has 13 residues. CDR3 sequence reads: CAAATRAGQPQHF. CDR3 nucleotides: TGTGCCGCCGCAACCCGGGCGGGTCAGCCCCAGCATTTT.